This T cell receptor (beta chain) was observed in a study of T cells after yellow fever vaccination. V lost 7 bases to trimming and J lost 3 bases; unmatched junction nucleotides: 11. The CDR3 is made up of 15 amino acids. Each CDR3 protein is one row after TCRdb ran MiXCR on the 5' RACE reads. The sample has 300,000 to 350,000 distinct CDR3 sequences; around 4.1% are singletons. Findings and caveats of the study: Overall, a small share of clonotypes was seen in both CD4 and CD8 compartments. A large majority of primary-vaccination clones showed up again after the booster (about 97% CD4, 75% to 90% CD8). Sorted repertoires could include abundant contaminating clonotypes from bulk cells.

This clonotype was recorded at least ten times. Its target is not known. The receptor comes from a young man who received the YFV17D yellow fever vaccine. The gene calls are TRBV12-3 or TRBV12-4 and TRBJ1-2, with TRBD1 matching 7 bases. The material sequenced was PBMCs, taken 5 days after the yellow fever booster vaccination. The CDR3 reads CASTGGAGWDYGYTF. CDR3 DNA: TGTGCCAGCACAGGGGGGGCAGGCTGGGACTATGGCTACACCTTC.